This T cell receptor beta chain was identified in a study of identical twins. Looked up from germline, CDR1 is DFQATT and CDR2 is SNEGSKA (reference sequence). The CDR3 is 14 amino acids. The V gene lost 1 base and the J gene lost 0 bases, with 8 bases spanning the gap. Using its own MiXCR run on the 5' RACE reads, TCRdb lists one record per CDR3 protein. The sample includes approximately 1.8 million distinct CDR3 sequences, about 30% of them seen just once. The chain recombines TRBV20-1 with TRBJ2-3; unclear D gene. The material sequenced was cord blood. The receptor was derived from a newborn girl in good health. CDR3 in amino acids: CSARVYGSTDTQYF. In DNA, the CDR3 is TGCAGTGCTAGAGTATACGGGAGCACAGATACGCAGTATTTT.